Listed here is a single T cell receptor (beta chain). The specificity of this receptor is unknown. Base qualities are not at hand, and no much larger clone is one base apart. This sample was included in a study of beta chain features in type 1 diabetes (dated by TCRdb to the late 2010s). For the study in its entirety: No differences in mean age, gender distribution, total cell number or subset yield were found between patients and healthy donors. The study compared the TCRB repertoires of sorted circulating CD4+ T cell subsets in recently diagnosed type 1 diabetes patients with those in matched healthy donors. Naive and central memory subsets were obtained from all 30 or so donors, but regulatory and stem cell-like memory subsets were isolated from only 8 patients and roughly eight healthy donors. A total of under 140,000,000 sorted cells were examined across all samples, and the number of cells per subset was strongly correlated with RNA yield.

The entire amount of isolated RNA was reverse transcribed using the High Capacity cDNA Reverse Transcription Kit, so the sequenced TCRB transcripts were expressed ones. Deep immunoSEQ sequencing was applied to naive, central memory and regulatory T cell samples, giving an average of about 3.57 million total reads per sample. Sorted cells were lysed in RLT buffer and RNA was extracted with DNase-treated RNeasy Micro or Mini kits, depending on cell number. To prevent cross-contamination, every cell subset was processed on its own, while patient and healthy donor samples were processed together. The immunoSEQ multiplex PCR was used to amplify TCRB sequences from cDNA, generating 87-bp fragments that spanned the CDR3 region. Amplicons were sequenced on the Illumina HiSeq platform. Concerning the study's data processing: PCR bias was computationally corrected using synthetic template baselines, reads within Hamming distance 2 were collapsed, and singletons that could not be merged were discarded. Reads were aligned against IMGT to assign V, D and J genes, CDR3 length and insertions or deletions at six rearrangement sites. Within each subset, clonotype counts were normalized to sorted cell number, and only after that were true diversity and Gini coefficients computed with the tcR R package. The overlap coefficient, calculated on TCRB nucleotide sequences, was used to quantify repertoire sharing. The immuneACCESS repertoire file appears here via TCRdb, limited to in-frame rearrangements. These files lack a portion of the clones; in checked studies, under half of the deficit traces to unresolved V genes, and the cause of the others is not known. For V, J and clone size, that table is used; D and trimming come from the DNA. The sample table shows under 250,000 clones, and roughly a tenth are seen once. Of the sample, 1% to 1.5% is held by the ten largest clones.

Points the paper makes about the study in general: At VDJ recombination sites, type 1 diabetes patients had fewer insertions and more deleted nucleotides, which implies abnormalities in thymic rearrangement. Shorter templates might have been favored by PCR, but patient and control samples were amplified and corrected together, so both groups would have been affected equally by any skew. Type 1 diabetes patients showed a moderate but significant shortening of TCRB CDR3 length in all four CD4+ subsets. Naive, central memory and regulatory TCRB repertoires appeared to be more alike among patients than among healthy donors. Sequencing cDNA rather than genomic DNA could over-represent highly expressing activated cells, although activation and CD3 levels did not differ between groups. HLA sub-analyses involved small numbers of individuals, so any influence of HLA type on TCRB rearrangement remained unresolved.

Each donor gave one peripheral blood draw, roughly 110 mL on average, collected into heparinised tubes. Using a panel that included CD45RO, CCR7, CD25, CD127, CD95 and CD27, naive, central memory, regulatory and stem cell-like memory CD4+ T cells were sorted on a BD FACSAria II. A purity above 95% was achieved for all sorted populations. Right away, PBMCs were isolated by Lymphoprep density gradient centrifugation and were stained directly, with no culture step. To minimize batch effects, samples were stained and sorted in pairs, one healthy donor with one patient per experiment. CDR1 and CDR2 (MNHEY, SVGAGI) derive from the germline V gene. The CDR3 numbers 14 residues from cysteine through phenylalanine. Kept here is only the CDR3 DNA, which spans 42 bases and is read in frame from base 1. V has 5 bases trimmed and J has 1 base trimmed; junction bases matching no gene number 4.

The clonotype originates from a man between 18 and 29 years old in good health. The chain links TRBV6-5 with TRBJ1-2, with TRBD1 matching 7 junction bases. The sequenced sample was central memory CD4+ T cells from blood. The DNA sequence reads TGTGCCAGCAGTGAAGGGACAGATAACTATGGCTACACCTTC. The resulting protein is CASSEGTDNYGYTF.